The 6 T cell receptor beta chains below come from one sample, sequenced in a study of regulatory T cells in long-lasting Graves disease. For TCR beta, libraries came from iRepertoire HTBI primers and Arm-PCR of CDR3 regions. From the multiplex PCR reads, TCRdb called clonotypes with MiXCR, one entry per CDR3 protein. The data contain some 240,000 distinct CDR3 sequences, 15% to 20% of them singletons. Documented time point: newly diagnosed GD, antithyroid drugs for less than 3 months. Extracted RNA from PBMCs served as the source of the TCR library. These data were also reused for a study on T cells in Graves' hyperthyroidism and ophthalmopathy.

This specimen consisted of peripheral blood mononuclear cells (PBMCs), obtained at new diagnosis, from a patient treated with antithyroid drugs. These receptors all stem from a woman in her twenties or thirties with Graves disease.

This clonotype was counted ten times or more. The chain links TRBV20-1 to TRBJ2-7; D is unresolved. Deletions cut 3 bases from V and 2 bases from J, with 11 bases between. The CDR3 has 13 residues. Per the germline V gene, CDR1 is DFQATT and CDR2 is SNEGSKA (reference sequence). In DNA form, the CDR3 reads TGCAGTGCTAGCCGCGCGAACACCTACGAGCAGTACTTC. It codes for CSASRANTYEQYF.

The table lists this clonotype with many counts. The chain couples TRBV7-9 to TRBJ2-3; possibly TRBD1 or TRBD2 for D (5 bases each). The V and J ends lost 5 bases and 9 bases respectively, with 15 bases between them. The CDR3 contains 13 residues. Looked up from germline, CDR1 is SEHNR and CDR2 is FQNEAQ (reference sequence). The chain's CDR3 is CASSPNSEGTQYF. For the CDR3, the DNA is TGTGCCAGCAGCCCCAATTCAGAGGGGACGCAGTATTTT. Looking up the rest from reference TRBV7-9 and TRBJ2-3 gives the full variable domain: DTGVSQNPRHKITKRGQNVTFRCDPISEHNRLYWYRQTLGQGPEFLTYFQNEAQLEKSRLLSDRFSAERPKGSFSTLEIQRTEQGDSAMYLCASSPNSEGTQYFGPGTRLTVL.

There are a few counts of this clonotype. The rearrangement uses TRBV19 and TRBJ1-5; TRBD1 matches at 7 bases. Trimming cost V 0 bases and J 8 bases; bases outside gene matches: 10. Germline CDR1 and CDR2: LNHDA and SQIVND (reference sequence). This CDR3 comprises 16 residues. CDR3 in amino acids: CASSIDLLRGREPQHF. CDR3 DNA sequence: TGTGCCAGTAGTATAGATCTTCTTAGGGGGCGGGAGCCCCAGCATTTT.

This clonotype came up many times. The V and J genes are TRBV11-2 and TRBJ2-5; 8 positions agree with TRBD2. Germline-derived CDR1 and CDR2 are SGHAT and FQNNGV. The CDR3 is 16 residues long. V lost 1 base to trimming and J lost 5 bases; unmatched junction nucleotides: 9. The CDR3 DNA reads TGTGCCAGCAGCTTAGGGCCCAGCGGGAGAAGGGAGACCCAGTACTTC. It yields the protein CASSLGPSGRRETQYF.

This clonotype was seen many times. The gene calls are TRBV2 and TRBJ1-5; D uncertain. The CDR3 spans 14 residues. V lost 6 bases and J 1 base, leaving 10 bases between the germline ends. CDR1 is SNHLY, CDR2 FYNNEI, per germline. The CDR3 DNA sequence: TGTGCCAGCAGCAAAAGGTGGAGCAATCAGCCCCAGCATTTT. Protein sequence: CASSKRWSNQPQHF.

This clonotype has more than one count but fewer than ten. The chain joins TRBV20-1 to TRBJ2-3; the D gene is possibly TRBD2 (6 bases). CDR3 length: 14 amino acids. V shed 2 bases and J shed 6 bases, with 15 bases lying between them. The V gene's germline CDR1 is DFQATT and CDR2 SNEGSKA (reference sequence). CDR3 sequence reads: CSARRAAAGDTQYF. The DNA for the CDR3 is TGCAGTGCTAGACGGGCGGCCGCGGGGGATACGCAGTATTTT.